This TCR beta chain was sequenced for a study of Graves' ophthalmopathy and Graves' hyperthyroidism. Germline loops: CDR1 SGHVS, CDR2 FNYEAQ. The V segment lost 4 bases and the J segment 3 bases; nucleotides outside the gene matches: 7. The CDR3 runs 16 residues. At least ten counts were recorded for this clonotype. Investigators amplified TCR beta CDR3 regions from RNA transcripts. Investigators did first-round RT-PCR with HTBI primers, then second-round multiplex PCR. In TCRdb, the multiplex PCR reads were re-called with MiXCR into one record per CDR3 protein. Counted here are more than 1,000,000 distinct CDR3 sequences, approximately 35% occurring once; the ten biggest clones make up approximately 10%.

Material: peripheral blood or thyroid tissue (not recorded which). This TCR came from an adult man with Graves' hyperthyroidism. The rearrangement links TRBV7-6 to TRBJ2-7; 12 positions match TRBD2. The CDR3, as DNA: TGTGCCAGCAGCTCAGGGACTAGCGGGCCAGGCTACGAGCAGTACTTC. It specifies CASSSGTSGPGYEQYF. Based on the CDR3 plus reference TRBV7-6 and TRBJ2-7, the full variable domain is GAGVSQSPRYKVTKRGQDVALRCDPISGHVSLYWYRQALGQGPEFLTYFNYEAQQDKSGLPNDRFSAERPEGSISTLTIQRTEQRDSAMYRCASSSGTSGPGYEQYFGPGTRLTVT.